Listed below are T cell receptor beta chains from one sample, sequenced in a study of cytomegalovirus exposure and HLA in healthy donors. The protocol was immunoSEQ multiplex PCR, while the TCRdb copy is restricted to in-frame clones and leaves out a portion. This table has roughly 120,000 clones, more than 65% appearing once. Input material: PBMCs. The receptors were gathered from a woman in her twenties or thirties in good health and CMV-seronegative. Both conserved end residues are part of each CDR3. The D gene is left open where the match is weak. The size of a clone is reported for some rows only, either as once, few or many, or as a class for expanded clones.

v_gene: TRBV4-2
len: 16
abundance: .
j_gene: TRBJ1-2
d_gene: .
CDR3nt: TGTGCCAGCAGCCAAAGCCTACAGGGCCCTCCTTATGGCTACACCTTC
CDR3aa: CASSQSLQGPPYGYTF

v_gene: TRBV27
len: 18
abundance: .
j_gene: TRBJ1-2
d_gene: TRBD1
CDR3nt: TGTGCCAGCAGTCCACCGGACAGGGGGCGCGGAAGAGTGGGCGGCTACACCTTC
CDR3aa: CASSPPDRGRGRVGGYTF

v_gene: TRBV12-5
len: 14
abundance: few
j_gene: TRBJ2-2
d_gene: .
CDR3nt: TGTGCTAGTGGCACTGGTAGTATTCCCGGGGAGCTGTTTTTT
CDR3aa: CASGTGSIPGELFF

v_gene: TRBV27
len: 12
abundance: .
j_gene: TRBJ1-2
d_gene: .
CDR3nt: TGTGCCAGCAGTCCCCAAACGGGGGGCTACACCTTC
CDR3aa: CASSPQTGGYTF

v_gene: TRBV6-1
len: 16
abundance: .
j_gene: TRBJ2-3
d_gene: TRBD2
CDR3nt: TGTGCCAGCAGTGAGGGACTAGCGAAGGGGGCAGATACGCAGTATTTT
CDR3aa: CASSEGLAKGADTQYF

v_gene: TRBV19
len: 12
abundance: .
j_gene: TRBJ1-4
d_gene: .
CDR3nt: TGTGCCAGTAGTATAAGGGGTGAAAAACTGTTTTTT
CDR3aa: CASSIRGEKLFF

v_gene: TRBV25-1
len: 13
abundance: .
j_gene: TRBJ2-1
d_gene: TRBD2
CDR3nt: TGTGCCAGCAGTGTAGCTAGCGGGAGAGGGCAGTTCTTC
CDR3aa: CASSVASGRGQFF

v_gene: TRBV6-5
len: 14
abundance: .
j_gene: TRBJ2-7
d_gene: .
CDR3nt: TGTGCCAGCAGTTACAAGGGTCGGCGAGGGGAGCAGTACTTC
CDR3aa: CASSYKGRRGEQYF

v_gene: TRBV27
len: 18
abundance: few
j_gene: TRBJ1-2
d_gene: TRBD1
CDR3nt: TGTGCCAGCAGACCGGACAGGGGGCGCGAGCCTCGGGGGTATGGCTACACCTTC
CDR3aa: CASRPDRGREPRGYGYTF

v_gene: TRBV4-3
len: 15
abundance: .
j_gene: TRBJ1-2
d_gene: .
CDR3nt: TGCGCCAGCAGCCAACGTGCCGGGACAAACTATGGCTACACCTTC
CDR3aa: CASSQRAGTNYGYTF

v_gene: TRBV11-2
len: 12
abundance: .
j_gene: TRBJ1-1
d_gene: TRBD1
CDR3nt: TGTGCCAGCAGCTTAATGACAGGGGTAGCTTTCTTT
CDR3aa: CASSLMTGVAFF

v_gene: TRBV7-2
len: 14
abundance: .
j_gene: TRBJ1-5
d_gene: TRBD1
CDR3nt: TGTGCCAGCAGCACAGGGGGTTCGGATCAGCCCCAGCATTTT
CDR3aa: CASSTGGSDQPQHF

v_gene: TRBV6-4
len: 15
abundance: .
j_gene: TRBJ1-5
d_gene: TRBD1
CDR3nt: TGTGCCAGCAGTCCAACCACAGGGGCTAATCAGCCCCAGCATTTT
CDR3aa: CASSPTTGANQPQHF

v_gene: TRBV9
len: 15
abundance: .
j_gene: TRBJ1-1
d_gene: .
CDR3nt: TGTGCCAGCAGCGGGGACCGGGAGCGGACCACGGGAGCTTTCTTT
CDR3aa: CASSGDRERTTGAFF

v_gene: TRBV7-2
len: 14
abundance: .
j_gene: TRBJ1-1
d_gene: .
CDR3nt: TGTGCCAGCAGCTTAGGGACAGCGAACACTGAAGCTTTCTTT
CDR3aa: CASSLGTANTEAFF

v_gene: TRBV5-8
len: 14
abundance: .
j_gene: TRBJ1-4
d_gene: .
CDR3nt: TGTGCCAGTTTTTCGGGGTTTACTAATGAAAAACTGTTTTTT
CDR3aa: CASFSGFTNEKLFF

v_gene: TRBV15
len: 13
abundance: .
j_gene: TRBJ1-1
d_gene: .
CDR3nt: TGTGCCACTACCAATCCGACAAACACTGAAGCTTTCTTT
CDR3aa: CATTNPTNTEAFF

v_gene: TRBV4-1
len: 19
abundance: .
j_gene: TRBJ1-2
d_gene: TRBD1
CDR3nt: TGCGCCAGCAGCCAAGATCCCAGGCCCAGGACAGGGGGCAGCTATGGCTACACCTTC
CDR3aa: CASSQDPRPRTGGSYGYTF

v_gene: TRBV30
len: 12
abundance: few
j_gene: TRBJ1-4
d_gene: .
CDR3nt: TGTGCCTGGAGTAGGAGGCCTGAAAAACTGTTTTTT
CDR3aa: CAWSRRPEKLFF

v_gene: TRBV5-4
len: 14
abundance: .
j_gene: TRBJ2-3
d_gene: .
CDR3nt: TGTGCCAGCAGCCAACCGGGACTCCAAGATACGCAGTATTTT
CDR3aa: CASSQPGLQDTQYF

v_gene: TRBV5-6
len: 19
abundance: .
j_gene: TRBJ2-1
d_gene: TRBD2
CDR3nt: TGTGCCAGCAGCGCCCCCGGACTAGCTTTCTCAATCTCCTACAATGAGCAGTTCTTC
CDR3aa: CASSAPGLAFSISYNEQFF

v_gene: TRBV2
len: 15
abundance: .
j_gene: TRBJ1-1
d_gene: .
CDR3nt: TGTGCCAGCAGTGAAGGGCAGGGAAGGTTCACTGAAGCTTTCTTT
CDR3aa: CASSEGQGRFTEAFF

v_gene: TRBV6-5
len: 13
abundance: once
j_gene: TRBJ1-1
d_gene: .
CDR3nt: TGTGCCAGCAGGTCAGGTGCGAACACTGAAGCTTTCTTT
CDR3aa: CASRSGANTEAFF

v_gene: TRBV29-1
len: 12
abundance: once
j_gene: TRBJ1-1
d_gene: .
CDR3nt: TGCAGCGGGGGCCTGATGAACACTGAAGCTTTCTTT
CDR3aa: CSGGLMNTEAFF

v_gene: TRBV5-1
len: 14
abundance: once
j_gene: TRBJ2-2
d_gene: .
CDR3nt: TGCGCCAGCAGCTTGGACCCGGGGACCGGGGAGCTGTTTTTT
CDR3aa: CASSLDPGTGELFF

v_gene: TRBV10-3
len: 15
abundance: .
j_gene: TRBJ1-5
d_gene: TRBD1
CDR3nt: TGTGCCATCAGGGGGACAGGGGATAGCAATCAGCCCCAGCATTTT
CDR3aa: CAIRGTGDSNQPQHF

v_gene: TRBV28
len: 13
abundance: .
j_gene: TRBJ2-1
d_gene: .
CDR3nt: TGTGCCAGCAGACCCTCAGGGGCGAATGAGCAGTTCTTC
CDR3aa: CASRPSGANEQFF

v_gene: TRBV6-6
len: 15
abundance: .
j_gene: TRBJ1-2
d_gene: .
CDR3nt: TGTGCCAGCAGACCACCCGACAGCTCCAACTATGGCTACACCTTC
CDR3aa: CASRPPDSSNYGYTF

v_gene: TRBV30
len: 11
abundance: .
j_gene: TRBJ2-7
d_gene: TRBD2
CDR3nt: TGTGCCTGGTTAGCGGGAGGCGAGCAGTACTTC
CDR3aa: CAWLAGGEQYF

v_gene: TRBV5-1
len: 15
abundance: .
j_gene: TRBJ1-4
d_gene: .
CDR3nt: TGCGCCAGCAGCTTACCAGGGGAGGGTAATGAAAAACTGTTTTTT
CDR3aa: CASSLPGEGNEKLFF

v_gene: TRBV19
len: 13
abundance: .
j_gene: TRBJ2-5
d_gene: .
CDR3nt: TGTGCCAGTAGTATTCTTCTAGAAGAGACCCAGTACTTC
CDR3aa: CASSILLEETQYF

v_gene: TRBV25-1
len: 13
abundance: .
j_gene: TRBJ2-1
d_gene: .
CDR3nt: TGTGCCAGCAGTGAAAATTCCGGGACTTTCCAGTTCTTC
CDR3aa: CASSENSGTFQFF

v_gene: TRBV9
len: 17
abundance: .
j_gene: TRBJ1-2
d_gene: .
CDR3nt: TGTGCCAGCAGCGAAGACACAGTTCCAGGCTCCTCTTATGGCTACACCTTC
CDR3aa: CASSEDTVPGSSYGYTF

v_gene: TRBV6-5
len: 13
abundance: .
j_gene: TRBJ2-1
d_gene: .
CDR3nt: TGTGCCAGCAGTCCCGGTAGCTCCAATGAGCAGTTCTTC
CDR3aa: CASSPGSSNEQFF

v_gene: TRBV7-2
len: 16
abundance: .
j_gene: TRBJ2-6
d_gene: .
CDR3nt: TGTGCCAGCAGCTTAGCTGCGACGGGTGGGGCCAACGTCCTGACTTTC
CDR3aa: CASSLAATGGANVLTF

v_gene: TRBV18
len: 16
abundance: .
j_gene: TRBJ1-1
d_gene: .
CDR3nt: TGTGCCAGCTCACCGTCTATCGCGGGGGGCGCCGATGAAGCTTTCTTT
CDR3aa: CASSPSIAGGADEAFF

v_gene: TRBV9
len: 13
abundance: .
j_gene: TRBJ1-5
d_gene: .
CDR3nt: TGTGCCAGCAGCGTAGGGCGCAATCAGCCCCAGCATTTT
CDR3aa: CASSVGRNQPQHF

v_gene: TRBV7-9
len: 15
abundance: .
j_gene: TRBJ2-2
d_gene: .
CDR3nt: TGTGCCAGCAACCCCGGGAGTACGAGTACCGGGGAGCTGTTTTTT
CDR3aa: CASNPGSTSTGELFF

v_gene: TRBV27
len: 16
abundance: .
j_gene: TRBJ1-1
d_gene: TRBD1
CDR3nt: TGTGCCAGCAGTTTATACCCTCCAGGACAGGCGTCTGAAGCTTTCTTT
CDR3aa: CASSLYPPGQASEAFF

v_gene: TRBV5-1
len: 15
abundance: .
j_gene: TRBJ2-7
d_gene: TRBD2
CDR3nt: TGCGCCAGCAGCCCGGGGGGGGCAGAGCACAACGAGCAGTACTTC
CDR3aa: CASSPGGAEHNEQYF

v_gene: TRBV5-1
len: 12
abundance: .
j_gene: TRBJ1-1
d_gene: .
CDR3nt: TGCGCCAGCAGCTTGGATCTTTCCCAAGCTTTCTTT
CDR3aa: CASSLDLSQAFF

v_gene: TRBV5-1
len: 16
abundance: .
j_gene: TRBJ2-2
d_gene: TRBD2
CDR3nt: TGCGCCAGCAGCTCTAGCGGGACTAGGCTCTCCGGGGAGCTGTTTTTT
CDR3aa: CASSSSGTRLSGELFF

v_gene: TRBV4-1
len: 15
abundance: .
j_gene: TRBJ1-1
d_gene: .
CDR3nt: TGCGCCAGCAGCCAAGGCGGCCTTAAGGACACTGAAGCTTTCTTT
CDR3aa: CASSQGGLKDTEAFF

v_gene: TRBV29-1
len: 15
abundance: .
j_gene: TRBJ1-2
d_gene: .
CDR3nt: TGCAGCGTTGGGGCAGGGAATTCGAATAACTATGGCTACACCTTC
CDR3aa: CSVGAGNSNNYGYTF

v_gene: TRBV2
len: 15
abundance: .
j_gene: TRBJ2-5
d_gene: .
CDR3nt: TGTGCCAGCAGTGTTATGGGACAAGTCCAAGAGACCCAGTACTTC
CDR3aa: CASSVMGQVQETQYF

v_gene: TRBV9
len: 16
abundance: .
j_gene: TRBJ1-4
d_gene: .
CDR3nt: TGTGCCAGCAGCGTGGGGTCGGGAGCAACTAATGAAAAACTGTTTTTT
CDR3aa: CASSVGSGATNEKLFF

v_gene: TRBV5-1
len: 14
abundance: .
j_gene: TRBJ1-6
d_gene: .
CDR3nt: TGCGCCAGCAGCTTGGAGGGGTCGGATTCACCCCTCCACTTT
CDR3aa: CASSLEGSDSPLHF

v_gene: TRBV2
len: 14
abundance: .
j_gene: TRBJ2-1
d_gene: .
CDR3nt: TGTGCCAGCAAAATCGAGGCAGGGCGGCATGAGCAGTTCTTC
CDR3aa: CASKIEAGRHEQFF

v_gene: TRBV11-2
len: 15
abundance: .
j_gene: TRBJ2-6
d_gene: TRBD1
CDR3nt: TGTGCCAGCAGCGCAGGGACAGCTGGGGCCAACGTCCTGACTTTC
CDR3aa: CASSAGTAGANVLTF

v_gene: TRBV6-5
len: 14
abundance: once
j_gene: TRBJ1-1
d_gene: .
CDR3nt: TGTGCCAGCAGCCCCAGGTTCAAGGTGACTGAAGCTTTCTTT
CDR3aa: CASSPRFKVTEAFF

v_gene: TRBV5-1
len: 16
abundance: .
j_gene: TRBJ1-2
d_gene: TRBD1
CDR3nt: TGCGCCAGCAGTCGGACAGACAGGGTCATGAACTATGGCTACACCTTC
CDR3aa: CASSRTDRVMNYGYTF

v_gene: TRBV6-5
len: 14
abundance: .
j_gene: TRBJ2-5
d_gene: TRBD2
CDR3nt: TGTGCCAGCAGTGACCCGGGACTACAAGAGACCCAGTACTTC
CDR3aa: CASSDPGLQETQYF

v_gene: TRBV5-6
len: 14
abundance: .
j_gene: TRBJ1-1
d_gene: .
CDR3nt: TGTGCCAGCAGCTTATGGGCCCTTTACACTGAAGCTTTCTTT
CDR3aa: CASSLWALYTEAFF

v_gene: TRBV5-4
len: 15
abundance: .
j_gene: TRBJ2-2
d_gene: .
CDR3nt: TGTGCCAGCGGTTCTGAGCGGGCGAACACCGGGGAGCTGTTTTTT
CDR3aa: CASGSERANTGELFF

v_gene: TRBV7-9
len: 14
abundance: .
j_gene: TRBJ2-5
d_gene: .
CDR3nt: TGTGCCAGCAGCTCCTCACTAGAGTTAGAGACCCAGTACTTC
CDR3aa: CASSSSLELETQYF

v_gene: TRBV2
len: 19
abundance: .
j_gene: TRBJ1-1
d_gene: TRBD1
CDR3nt: TGTGCCAGCAGTGCACCCTTCGGCCGGGACAGAAGAGGTGGCACTGAAGCTTTCTTT
CDR3aa: CASSAPFGRDRRGGTEAFF

v_gene: TRBV6-6
len: 15
abundance: .
j_gene: TRBJ2-2
d_gene: TRBD1
CDR3nt: TGTGCCAGCAGTTCCGCCGGACAGGGGACCGGGGAGCTGTTTTTT
CDR3aa: CASSSAGQGTGELFF

v_gene: TRBV5-1
len: 15
abundance: .
j_gene: TRBJ2-3
d_gene: TRBD1
CDR3nt: TGCGCCAGCGTCTCCGGGACAGGGGGCACAGATACGCAGTATTTT
CDR3aa: CASVSGTGGTDTQYF